These T cell receptor beta chains were read from a single sample in a study of blood T cell repertoires in COVID-19. The method was immunoSEQ multiplex PCR; TCRdb's version includes in-frame clones alone and lacks a portion of them. The table has about 73,000 clones, 75% to 90% seen once. Sequencing used peripheral blood. The receptors were gathered from a man aged 80 or over with acute or convalescent COVID-19. The CDR3 runs from the conserved cysteine through the conserved F or W. The order of the fields is clone size, J gene, CDR3 length, D gene, V gene, CDR3 protein, CDR3 DNA. A D gene is named only where the DNA matches it firmly. Clone size appears in some rows only: once, few, many, or a class for an expanded clone.

NA,TRBJ2-7,14,TRBD1,TRBV7-3,CASSKGQGDHEQYF,TGTGCCAGCAGCAAGGGACAGGGGGACCACGAGCAGTACTTC
NA,TRBJ2-2,16,TRBD1,TRBV24-1,CATSDFRQGWTGELFF,TGTGCCACCAGTGATTTTCGACAGGGGTGGACCGGGGAGCTGTTTTTT
once,TRBJ1-5,14,NA,TRBV6-1,CASSEGVGNQPQHF,TGTGCCAGCAGTGAGGGCGTTGGCAATCAGCCCCAGCATTTT
NA,TRBJ1-2,13,NA,TRBV5-1,CASTEGQNYGYTF,TGCGCCAGCACCGAAGGACAGAACTATGGCTACACCTTC
NA,TRBJ1-1,14,NA,TRBV28,CASSSPTGLTEAFF,TGTGCCAGCAGTTCCCCTACAGGGTTGACTGAAGCTTTCTTT
NA,TRBJ1-5,13,TRBD1,TRBV2,CASRRGQGEPQHF,TGTGCCAGCAGGAGGGGACAGGGAGAGCCCCAGCATTTT
NA,TRBJ1-4,16,TRBD1,TRBV19,CASSMGDRGIYEKLFF,TGTGCCAGTAGTATGGGGGACAGGGGAATATATGAAAAACTGTTTTTT
once,TRBJ1-6,16,TRBD1,TRBV7-9,CASSLGTGVWRSPLHF,TGTGCCAGCAGCTTAGGGACAGGGGTTTGGCGTTCACCCCTCCACTTT
NA,TRBJ2-1,14,TRBD2,TRBV5-1,CASRTSGGTNEQFF,TGCGCCAGCAGGACTAGCGGGGGGACAAATGAGCAGTTCTTC
NA,TRBJ1-1,14,NA,TRBV18,CASSPGTPGTEAFF,TGTGCCAGCTCACCAGGGACACCCGGGACTGAAGCTTTCTTT
once,TRBJ1-5,15,TRBD1,TRBV19,CASSSAGTGNQPQHF,TGTGCCAGTAGTTCAGCCGGGACAGGGAATCAGCCCCAGCATTTT
NA,TRBJ2-5,13,NA,TRBV29-1,CSVDRSSGETQYF,TGCAGCGTTGACAGGAGCTCGGGGGAGACCCAGTACTTC
NA,TRBJ2-2,14,TRBD1,TRBV5-1,CASHRGQDTGELFF,TGCGCCAGCCACAGGGGGCAGGACACCGGGGAGCTGTTTTTT
NA,TRBJ2-7,14,NA,TRBV28,CASSLAGPPYEQYF,TGTGCCAGCAGTTTGGCGGGGCCACCCTACGAGCAGTACTTC
NA,TRBJ1-6,13,NA,TRBV6-5,CASEFAANSPLHF,TGTGCCAGCGAATTTGCGGCTAATTCACCCCTCCACTTT
NA,TRBJ2-7,16,NA,TRBV9,CASSPGAPGAGYEQYF,TGTGCCAGCAGCCCCGGAGCCCCAGGGGCAGGTTACGAGCAGTACTTC
few,TRBJ2-7,17,TRBD2,TRBV7-9,CASSWFRTSGSSYEQYF,TGTGCCAGCAGCTGGTTTCGGACTAGCGGGAGCTCCTACGAGCAGTACTTC
NA,TRBJ2-7,15,NA,TRBV19,CASSWSVLPSWEQYF,TGTGCCAGTAGTTGGTCTGTTCTACCTTCATGGGAGCAGTACTTC
NA,TRBJ1-5,15,NA,TRBV30,CAWSQRRERREPQHF,TGTGCCTGGAGTCAGAGACGGGAGAGGAGGGAGCCCCAGCATTTT
NA,TRBJ2-2,15,TRBD2,TRBV4-1,CASRGLAANTGELFF,TGCGCCAGCAGGGGACTAGCGGCGAACACCGGGGAGCTGTTTTTT
NA,TRBJ1-2,12,NA,TRBV29-1,CSGRQLQGGYTF,TGCAGCGGACGACAGTTACAAGGCGGCTACACCTTC
few,TRBJ1-3,15,NA,TRBV6-2/TRBV6-3,CASSYSTGSGNTIYF,TGTGCCAGCAGTTACTCGACAGGCTCTGGAAACACCATATATTTT
NA,TRBJ2-1,16,TRBD2,TRBV24-1,CATSDALVTGGNEQFF,TGTGCCACCAGTGACGCTCTAGTGACGGGGGGAAATGAGCAGTTCTTC
NA,TRBJ2-7,12,NA,TRBV12-3/TRBV12-4,CASTSPGHEQYF,TGTGCCAGCACCTCGCCAGGCCACGAGCAGTACTTC
NA,TRBJ1-1,13,NA,TRBV18,CASSPPGDTEAFF,TGTGCCAGCTCACCGCCCGGGGACACTGAAGCTTTCTTT
NA,TRBJ2-7,13,NA,TRBV7-2,CASSLKESYEQYF,TGTGCCAGCAGCTTAAAGGAGTCCTACGAGCAGTACTTC
once,TRBJ1-1,14,NA,TRBV5-6,CASSSPPGQTEAFF,TGTGCCAGCAGCTCCCCACCTGGACAGACTGAAGCTTTCTTT
NA,TRBJ1-1,14,NA,TRBV19,CASKNRVGDTEAFF,TGTGCCAGTAAAAACAGGGTCGGGGACACTGAAGCTTTCTTT
NA,TRBJ2-7,15,TRBD2,TRBV4-1,CASSQGLAGTYEQYF,TGCGCCAGCAGCCAAGGGCTAGCGGGAACCTACGAGCAGTACTTC
NA,TRBJ2-4,15,NA,TRBV30,CAWSAGELARNIQYF,TGTGCCTGGAGTGCCGGGGAGCTTGCCCGAAACATTCAGTACTTC
NA,TRBJ1-2,15,TRBD1,TRBV10-3,CAISDKMGTGYGYTF,TGTGCCATCAGTGACAAAATGGGGACAGGCTATGGCTACACCTTC
NA,TRBJ2-3,15,TRBD2,TRBV24-1,CATSDFGGGADTQYF,TGTGCCACCAGTGATTTTGGTGGGGGGGCAGATACGCAGTATTTT
NA,TRBJ2-7,15,TRBD2,TRBV15,CATSRAGGASYEQYF,TGTGCCACCAGCAGAGCGGGGGGTGCCTCCTACGAGCAGTACTTC
NA,TRBJ1-5,14,NA,TRBV24-1,CATSETGMGQPQHF,TGTGCCACCAGTGAAACAGGGATGGGCCAGCCCCAGCATTTT
NA,TRBJ1-1,14,TRBD1,TRBV29-1,CSVEVGQAHTEAFF,TGCAGCGTTGAAGTGGGACAGGCGCACACTGAAGCTTTCTTT